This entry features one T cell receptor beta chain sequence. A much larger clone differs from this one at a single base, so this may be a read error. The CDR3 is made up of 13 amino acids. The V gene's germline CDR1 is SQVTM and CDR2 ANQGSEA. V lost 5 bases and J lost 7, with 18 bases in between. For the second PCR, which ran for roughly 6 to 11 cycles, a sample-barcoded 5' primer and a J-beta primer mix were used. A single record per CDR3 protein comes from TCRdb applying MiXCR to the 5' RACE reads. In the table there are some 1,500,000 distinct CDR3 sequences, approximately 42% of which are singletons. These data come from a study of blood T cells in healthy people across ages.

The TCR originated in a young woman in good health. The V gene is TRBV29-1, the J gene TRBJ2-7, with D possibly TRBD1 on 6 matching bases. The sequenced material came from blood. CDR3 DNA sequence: TGCAGCGTTAGCTACCACCGGGACAATGAGCAGTACTTC. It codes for CSVSYHRDNEQYF.